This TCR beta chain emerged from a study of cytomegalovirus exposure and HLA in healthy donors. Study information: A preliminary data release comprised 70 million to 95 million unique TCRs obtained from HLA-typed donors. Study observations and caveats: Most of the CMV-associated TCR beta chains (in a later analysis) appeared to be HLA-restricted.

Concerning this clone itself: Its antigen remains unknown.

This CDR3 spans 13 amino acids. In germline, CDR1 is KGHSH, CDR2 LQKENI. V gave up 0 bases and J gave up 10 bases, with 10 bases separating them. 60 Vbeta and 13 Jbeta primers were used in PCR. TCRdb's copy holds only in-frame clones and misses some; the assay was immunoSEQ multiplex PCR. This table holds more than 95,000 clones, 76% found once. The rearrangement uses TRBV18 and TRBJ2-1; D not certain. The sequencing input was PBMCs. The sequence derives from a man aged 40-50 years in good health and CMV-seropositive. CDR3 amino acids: CASSPPRSWEQFF. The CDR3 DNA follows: TGTGCCAGCTCACCACCGCGTAGTTGGGAGCAGTTCTTC.